This T cell receptor beta chain originates from a study of cytomegalovirus exposure and HLA in healthy donors. About the research overall: HLA-typed donors contributed approximately 92 million unique TCRs, which were held in an early data release. Overall study results and limits: For TCR beta chains, V- and J-gene trimming was later linked to a missense DCLRE1C variant. The study labeled fewer than 200 TCR beta chains cytomegalovirus-associated.

The donors gave bone marrow, and they were healthy. PCR used 60 Vbeta primers and 13 Jbeta primers. The repertoire was sequenced with immunoSEQ multiplex PCR; TCRdb's copy has only in-frame clones and lacks some. In the table there are some 180,000 clones, around three quarters of which are singletons. Between the trimmed V and J ends, which lost 2 bases and 1 base, there was a span of 7 bases. The germline gives CDR1 SGHNT, CDR2 YYREEE (reference sequence). This CDR3 is 13 amino acids long. In this sample, this clone turned up a few times. Its antigen remains unknown. The specimen was PBMCs. The genes are TRBV5-4 and TRBJ2-7; the D gene is possibly TRBD1 (5 bases). This TCR came from a woman aged 25 to 39 in good health and CMV-seropositive. The CDR3 region is CASSFDRSYEQYF. CDR3 bases: TGTGCCAGCAGCTTTGACAGATCCTACGAGCAGTACTTC.